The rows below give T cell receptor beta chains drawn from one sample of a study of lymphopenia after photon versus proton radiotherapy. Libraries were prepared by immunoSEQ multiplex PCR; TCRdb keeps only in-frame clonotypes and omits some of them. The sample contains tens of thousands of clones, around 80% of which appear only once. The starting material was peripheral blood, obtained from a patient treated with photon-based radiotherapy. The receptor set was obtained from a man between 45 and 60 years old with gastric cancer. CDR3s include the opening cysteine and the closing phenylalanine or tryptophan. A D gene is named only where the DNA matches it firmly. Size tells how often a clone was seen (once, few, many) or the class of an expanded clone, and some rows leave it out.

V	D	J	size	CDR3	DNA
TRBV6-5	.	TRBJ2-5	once	CASSYSQGEGQETQYF	TGTGCCAGCAGTTACTCGCAGGGTGAGGGCCAAGAGACCCAGTACTTC
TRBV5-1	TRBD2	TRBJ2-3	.	CASSHDRGQLAGGPLDTQYF	TGCGCCAGCAGCCACGACAGGGGGCAGCTAGCGGGAGGGCCATTAGATACGCAGTATTTT
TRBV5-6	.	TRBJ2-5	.	CASSAGTDLQETQYF	TGTGCCAGCAGCGCAGGGACTGACCTCCAAGAGACCCAGTACTTC
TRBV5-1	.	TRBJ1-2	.	CASSLEASNYGYTF	TGCGCCAGCAGCTTGGAGGCCAGCAACTATGGCTACACCTTC
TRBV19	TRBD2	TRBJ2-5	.	CASSTNSGSGETQYF	TGTGCCAGTAGTACTAATAGCGGGAGTGGAGAGACCCAGTACTTC
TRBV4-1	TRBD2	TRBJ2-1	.	CASSFPQTSGRNEQFF	TGCGCCAGCAGCTTTCCCCAGACTAGCGGGAGGAATGAGCAGTTCTTC
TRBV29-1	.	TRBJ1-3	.	CSTTVGPGNTIYF	TGCAGCACTACTGTGGGCCCTGGAAACACCATATATTTT
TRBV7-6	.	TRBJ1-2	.	CASSSPRGLYGYTF	TGTGCCAGCAGCTCACCACGGGGACTGTATGGCTACACCTTC
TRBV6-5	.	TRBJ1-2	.	CASSYSYRTAIYGYTF	TGTGCCAGCAGTTACTCCTACAGGACAGCGATCTATGGCTACACCTTC
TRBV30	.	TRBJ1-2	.	CAWSGGGNYGYTF	TGTGCCTGGAGTGGTGGCGGTAACTATGGCTACACCTTC
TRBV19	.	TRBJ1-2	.	CASSIDLTYGYTF	TGTGCCAGTAGTATAGATCTAACCTATGGCTACACCTTC
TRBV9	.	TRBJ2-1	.	CASSVVGSDNEQFF	TGTGCCAGCAGCGTAGTCGGGTCAGACAATGAGCAGTTCTTC
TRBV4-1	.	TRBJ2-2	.	CASSQAGTPNTGELFF	TGCGCCAGCAGCCAAGCCGGGACACCCAACACCGGGGAGCTGTTTTTT
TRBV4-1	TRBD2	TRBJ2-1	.	CASSQEPSGRRNEQFF	TGCGCCAGCAGCCAAGAGCCCAGCGGGAGAAGGAATGAGCAGTTCTTC
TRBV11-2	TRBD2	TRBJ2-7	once	CASSASSGDYEQYF	TGTGCCAGCAGCGCATCTAGCGGGGACTACGAGCAGTACTTC
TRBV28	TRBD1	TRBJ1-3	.	CASSATGSGNTIYF	TGTGCCAGCTCAGCGACAGGGTCCGGAAACACCATATATTTT
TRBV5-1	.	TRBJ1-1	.	CASSLVSGIGAFF	TGCGCCAGCAGCTTGGTCTCAGGTATTGGGGCTTTCTTT
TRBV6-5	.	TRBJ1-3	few	CASSYSGGVSGNTIYF	TGTGCCAGCAGTTACTCGGGGGGGGTCTCTGGAAACACCATATATTTT
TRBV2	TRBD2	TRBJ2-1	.	CASRGLARYNEQFF	TGTGCCAGCCGGGGACTAGCGCGCTACAATGAGCAGTTCTTC
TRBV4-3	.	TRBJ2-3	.	CASSQGHFGTDTQYF	TGCGCCAGCAGCCAAGGACACTTTGGCACAGATACGCAGTATTTT
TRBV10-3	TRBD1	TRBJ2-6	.	CATRDSSGANVLTF	TGTGCCACCAGGGACAGCTCTGGGGCCAACGTCCTGACTTTC
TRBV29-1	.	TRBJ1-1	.	CSVVVNTEAFF	TGCAGCGTTGTGGTGAACACTGAAGCTTTCTTT
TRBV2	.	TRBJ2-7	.	CASSMRGSGEQYF	TGTGCCAGCAGTATGAGGGGGTCTGGCGAGCAGTACTTC
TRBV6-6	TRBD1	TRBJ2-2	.	CASSYTGGSTTGELFF	TGTGCCAGCAGTTACACAGGGGGCTCGACCACCGGGGAGCTGTTTTTT
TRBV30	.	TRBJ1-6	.	CAWSTNWQGHSPLHF	TGTGCCTGGAGTACGAATTGGCAGGGGCACTCACCCCTCCACTTT
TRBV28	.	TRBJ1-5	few	CASSLGGGAYSNQPQHF	TGTGCCAGCAGTTTGGGAGGGGGTGCCTATAGCAATCAGCCCCAGCATTTT